Following are 12 T cell receptor beta chains from one sample sequenced in a study of blood T cell repertoires in COVID-19. Method: immunoSEQ multiplex PCR; TCRdb's copy keeps in-frame clones and lacks some. The profile shows about 52,000 clones, around 83% of them singletons. The material sequenced was peripheral blood. The receptor source for this set is a man aged 70 or older with active COVID-19.

J is TRBJ2-7 and V is TRBV7-2; D is undetermined. The V and J ends lost 2 bases and 4 bases respectively, with 6 bases between them. The length of the CDR3 is 12 residues. Germline CDR1 reads SGHTA; CDR2 reads FQGNSA. The DNA for the CDR3 is TGTGCCAGCAGCTTAAAGCGTTACGAGCAGTACTTC. The encoded protein is CASSLKRYEQYF.

CDR3 amino acids: CASSLYRENYGYTF. CDR3 nucleotides: TGTGCCAGCAGCCTTTACAGGGAGAACTATGGCTACACCTTC. V usage is TRBV11-2 and J usage is TRBJ1-2, with D perhaps matching TRBD1 (6 bases). CDR1 and CDR2 (germline): SGHAT, FQNNGV. V gave up 5 bases and J gave up 2 bases, with 12 bases separating them. The length of the CDR3 is 14 residues. Full variable domain (missing parts from reference TRBV11-2 and TRBJ1-2): EAGVAQSPRYKIIEKRQSVAFWCNPISGHATLYWYQQILGQGPKLLIQFQNNGVVDDSQLPKDRFSAERLKGVDSTLKIQPAKLEDSAVYLCASSLYRENYGYTFGSGTRLTVV.

The chain employs TRBV14 and TRBJ2-3; D perhaps matches TRBD2 (5 bases). Per the germline V gene, CDR1 is SGHDN and CDR2 is FVKESK. The CDR3 spans 13 residues. V was shortened by 5 bases and J by 6 bases, with 12 bases between the two germline ends. The CDR3 DNA is TGTGCCAGCAGCTTAACACAGCGGGATACGCAGTATTTT. Encoded protein: CASSLTQRDTQYF.

This chain joins TRBV28 and TRBJ1-5; the D is unclear. The germline V gene encodes CDR1 MDHEN and CDR2 SYDVKM. Trimming removed 3 bases at V and 2 bases at J, with 8 bases between. The length of the CDR3 is 14 residues. CDR3 coding DNA: TGTGCCAGCAGTTTTGTGGCAGGCAATCAGCCCCAGCATTTT. Amino acids: CASSFVAGNQPQHF.

V gene TRBV2 combines with J gene TRBJ2-1; no firm D call. Trimming pared 10 bases from V and 0 bases from J, leaving 10 bases between. This CDR3 contains 13 residues. Germline lookup yields CDR1 SNHLY and CDR2 FYNNEI. CDR3 amino acids: CATIQISYNEQFF. The DNA for the CDR3 is TGTGCCACCATACAGATCTCCTACAATGAGCAGTTCTTC. The variable domain in full, with the rest retrieved from reference TRBV2 and TRBJ2-1, is EPEVTQTPSHQVTQMGQEVILRCVPISNHLYFYWYRQILGQKVEFLVSFYNNEISEKSEIFDDQFSVERPDGSNFTLKIRSTKLEDSAMYFCATIQISYNEQFFGPGTRLTVL.

V is TRBV19 and J is TRBJ1-5; unclear D gene. Germline values: CDR1 LNHDA, CDR2 SQIVND (reference sequence). Trimming cost V 8 bases and J 1 base, with 15 bases left between them. The CDR3 is 15 residues long. CDR3 loop: CASAVGSPSNQPQHF. The DNA for the CDR3 is TGTGCCAGTGCGGTTGGGAGTCCCAGCAATCAGCCCCAGCATTTT.

This clone is deemed medium-sized. V usage is TRBV4-3 and J usage is TRBJ1-5; possibly TRBD1 for D (5 bases). Looked up from germline, CDR1 is LGHNA and CDR2 is YSLEER. The CDR3 length is 14 residues. Deletions cut 1 base from V and 6 bases from J, with 10 bases between. In DNA, the CDR3 is TGCGCCAGCAGCCAAGGCAGGGTGGGTCAGCCCCAGCATTTT. It encodes CASSQGRVGQPQHF.

The V call is TRBV11-1, the J call TRBJ2-1; a possible D gene is TRBD1 (5 bases). This CDR3 spans 14 amino acids. Germline V gene lookup returns CDR1 SGHAT and CDR2 FQDESV (reference sequence). V lost 5 bases and J 5 bases, leaving 13 bases between the germline ends. The CDR3 DNA follows: TGTGCCAGCAGCCCCGATGGGGCAAACAATGAGCAGTTCTTC. Residues: CASSPDGANNEQFF.

The table lists this clone with a few counts. This chain joins TRBV9 and TRBJ2-5; possible D gene TRBD2, 6 bases. The V gene lost 4 bases and the J gene lost 5 bases, with 15 bases spanning the gap. Germline lookup yields CDR1 SGDLS and CDR2 YYNGEE. This CDR3 has 14 amino acids. CDR3 amino acids: CASSTGNRGETQYF. In DNA, the CDR3 is TGTGCCAGCAGCACCGGAAACCGGGGGGAGACCCAGTACTTC.

V and J are TRBV5-4 and TRBJ1-4; 9 nucleotides match TRBD1. With 4 bases clipped from V and 7 bases from J, the junction kept 8 bases outside the gene matches. Germline CDR1 and CDR2: SGHNT and YYREEE (reference sequence). The CDR3 has 15 residues. The CDR3 protein is CASSEQTGGGEKLFF. CDR3 DNA sequence: TGTGCCAGCAGCGAACAGACAGGGGGTGGTGAAAAACTGTTTTTT.

The gene calls are TRBV9 and TRBJ1-2, with D uncertain. V was clipped by 3 bases and J by 6 bases, with 12 bases between them. Looked up from germline, CDR1 is SGDLS and CDR2 is YYNGEE. The CDR3 covers 13 residues. In nucleotides, the CDR3 is TGTGCCAGCAGCGCCTACGAGGGCCATGGCTACACCTTC. It yields the protein CASSAYEGHGYTF.

This clone was picked up one time. The rearrangement joins TRBV4-3 to TRBJ1-2; 7 bases map to TRBD1. The CDR3 has 15 amino acids. Germline CDR1 and CDR2: LGHNA and YSLEER. J was trimmed by 4 bases and V by 4 bases; bases with no gene match: 9. CDR3 coding DNA: TGCGCCAGCAGCCCTGAGACAGGGTCTGGCTATGGCTACACCTTC. Its protein product is CASSPETGSGYGYTF.